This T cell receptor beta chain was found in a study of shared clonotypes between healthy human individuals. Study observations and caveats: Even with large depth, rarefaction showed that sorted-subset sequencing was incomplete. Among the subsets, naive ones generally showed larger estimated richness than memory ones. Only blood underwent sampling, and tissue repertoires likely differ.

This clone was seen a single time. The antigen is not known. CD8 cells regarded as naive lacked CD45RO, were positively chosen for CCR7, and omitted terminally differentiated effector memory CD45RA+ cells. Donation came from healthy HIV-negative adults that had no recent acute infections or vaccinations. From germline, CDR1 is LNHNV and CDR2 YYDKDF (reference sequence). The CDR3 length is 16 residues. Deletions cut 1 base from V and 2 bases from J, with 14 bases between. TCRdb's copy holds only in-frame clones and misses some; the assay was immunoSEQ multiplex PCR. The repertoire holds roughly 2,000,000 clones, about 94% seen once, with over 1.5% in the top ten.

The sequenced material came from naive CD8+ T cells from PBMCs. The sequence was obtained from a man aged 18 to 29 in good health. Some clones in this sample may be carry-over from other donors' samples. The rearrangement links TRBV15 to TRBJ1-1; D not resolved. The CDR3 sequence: CATSRGVSVTNTEAFF. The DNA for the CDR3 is TGTGCCACCAGCAGAGGGGTTTCGGTAACAAACACTGAAGCTTTCTTT.